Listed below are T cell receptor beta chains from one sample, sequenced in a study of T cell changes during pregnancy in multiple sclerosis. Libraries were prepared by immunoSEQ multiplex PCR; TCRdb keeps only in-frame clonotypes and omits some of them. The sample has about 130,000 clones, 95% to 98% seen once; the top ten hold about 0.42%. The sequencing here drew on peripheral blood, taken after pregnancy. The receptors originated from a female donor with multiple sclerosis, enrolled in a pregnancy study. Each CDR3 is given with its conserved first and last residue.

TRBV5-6 CASSLGPSSYEQYF
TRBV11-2 CASSYDKNYGYTF
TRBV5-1 CASSFPRQGGTDTQYF
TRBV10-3 CAIGGLSGEKLFF
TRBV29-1 CSVNPGTGNEKLFF
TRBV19 CASLRAPNTGELFF
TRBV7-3 CASSPRGFANTGELFF
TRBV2 CASSDEGVGITGGPGKADTGELFF
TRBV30 CAWSTSAEQFF
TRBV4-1 CASSQEVRSYEQYF
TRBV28 CASSLRQQTNYGYTF
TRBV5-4 CASSLAGWHTEAFF
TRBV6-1 CASTTRVADTQYF
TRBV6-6 CASLQNYGYTF
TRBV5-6 CASSLTGEQYF
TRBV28 CASSLGGVIGNEQFF
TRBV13 CASSLEAGQQETQYF
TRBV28 CASSLPGKYGYTF
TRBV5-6 CASSLGTGGDYGYTF
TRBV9 CASSPPRGETQYF
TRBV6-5 CASSTTGTGQFF
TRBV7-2 CASSPGSYEQYF
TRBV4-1 CASSHLTSGNYEQYF
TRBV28 CASSPHREGGELFF
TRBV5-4 CASSRGASPMNTEAFF
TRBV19 CASSIIRAGELFF
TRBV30 CAWPGVNGYTF
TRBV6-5 CASGTDSRSYNEQFF
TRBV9 CASSVGTGGGAGANVLTF
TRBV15 CATSRDSRVYEQYF
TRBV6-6 CASSFGQANTEAFF
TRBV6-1 CASTYGQAYGYTF
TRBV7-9 CASTLSGGMWYGYTF
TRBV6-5 CASSSREVTSYGYTF
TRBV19 CASSSDRREQYF
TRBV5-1 CASNLGTAPNYGYTF
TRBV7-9 CASSQEGRNGYTF
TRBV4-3 CASGADGSVPDTQYF
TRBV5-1 CASSLAGETQYF
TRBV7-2 CASSKDRGHFDEQYF
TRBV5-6 CASSLHSHTYEQYF
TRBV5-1 CASSSDISGLLFF
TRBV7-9 CASSSSLGTSTGELFF
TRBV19 CASSIPRGTSGETQYF
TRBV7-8 CASSSPSGRVTEQYF
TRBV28 CASSLSGNTGELFF
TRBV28 CASTLGQGIVNTGELFF
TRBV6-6 CASSYFLQGDLYGYTF
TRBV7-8 CASSFELAYNEQFF